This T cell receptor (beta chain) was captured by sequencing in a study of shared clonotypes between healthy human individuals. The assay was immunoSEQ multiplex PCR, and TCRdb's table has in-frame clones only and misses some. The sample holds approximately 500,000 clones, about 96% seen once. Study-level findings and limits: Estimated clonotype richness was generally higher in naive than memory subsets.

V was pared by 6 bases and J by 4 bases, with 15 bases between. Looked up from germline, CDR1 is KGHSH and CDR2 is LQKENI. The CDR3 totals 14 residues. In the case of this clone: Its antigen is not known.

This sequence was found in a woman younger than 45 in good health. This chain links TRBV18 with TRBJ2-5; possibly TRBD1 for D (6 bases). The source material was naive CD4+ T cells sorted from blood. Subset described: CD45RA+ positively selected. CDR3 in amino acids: CASSSSGTRETQYF. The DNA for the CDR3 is TGTGCCAGCTCCTCATCCGGGACAAGAGAGACCCAGTACTTC.